One and the same sample provided the 9 T cell receptor beta chains below, sequenced in a study of T cells in Graves' hyperthyroidism and ophthalmopathy. The investigators amplified TCR beta CDR3 regions from RNA transcripts. With the HTBI primer set, the TCR CDR3 went through a first round of RT-PCR. A single record per CDR3 protein comes from TCRdb applying MiXCR to the multiplex PCR reads. The repertoire has 400,000 to 600,000 distinct CDR3 sequences, less than 25% of them found once; the top ten carry 26%. Sequenced sample: blood. The receptors were sampled from a man between 18 and 29 years old with Graves' hyperthyroidism.

This chain links TRBV6-1 with TRBJ1-1; weak D call: TRBD1 (5 bases). The CDR3 loop spans 11 amino acids. Deletions cut 7 bases from V and 6 bases from J, with 9 bases between. Germline V gene lookup returns CDR1 MNHNS and CDR2 SASEGT. Here the CDR3 DNA reads TGTGCCAGCATGGGGCATTCTGAAGCTTTCTTT. Amino acids: CASMGHSEAFF.

This clonotype was seen a handful of times. The rearrangement links TRBV18 to TRBJ2-7; D is tentatively TRBD1 or TRBD2 (5 bases each). CDR3 length: 15 residues. V lost 0 bases and J 3 bases, leaving 12 bases between the germline ends. Germline assignment: CDR1 KGHSH and CDR2 LQKENI. The CDR3 DNA sequence: TGTGCCAGCTCACCACCTTGGGACGGACGCTACGAGCAGTACTTC. Amino acid sequence: CASSPPWDGRYEQYF.

The rearrangement joins TRBV7-8 to TRBJ2-5, with TRBD2 identical over 14 bases. CDR1 and CDR2 from the germline V gene are SGHVS and FQNEAQ. Trimming removed 5 bases from V and 1 base from J; junction bases left unmatched: 9. CDR3 length: 18 amino acids. The CDR3 protein is CASSTPGTSGRIQETQYF. DNA of the CDR3: TGTGCCAGCAGCACTCCCGGGACTAGCGGGAGAATCCAAGAGACCCAGTACTTC.

The chain carries TRBV28 and TRBJ1-5; D not certain. The CDR3 covers 15 residues. CDR1 MDHEN and CDR2 SYDVKM come from the germline V gene. Trimming pared 1 base from V and 0 bases from J, leaving 7 bases between. The CDR3: CASSLLAYSNQPQHF. CDR3 bases: TGTGCCAGCAGTTTATTAGCTTATAGCAATCAGCCCCAGCATTTT. The whole variable domain, filled in from reference TRBV28 and TRBJ1-5, reads DVKVTQSSRYLVKRTGEKVFLECVQDMDHENMFWYRQDPGLGLRLIYFSYDVKMKEKGDIPEGYSVSREKKERFSLILESASTNQTSMYLCASSLLAYSNQPQHFGDGTRLSIL.

V gene TRBV20-1 combines with J gene TRBJ2-7; possible D gene TRBD1, 5 bases. Trimming left V 2 bases short and J 2 bases short, with 13 bases between. Germline values: CDR1 DFQATT, CDR2 SNEGSKA (reference sequence). The CDR3 loop spans 14 amino acids. The CDR3 reads CSARKDSFPYEQYV. In DNA, the CDR3 is TGCAGTGCTAGAAAAGACAGTTTCCCCTACGAGCAGTACGTC.

This clonotype has a count of ten or more. This chain uses TRBV28 with TRBJ2-7; 7 bases are a match to TRBD1. The V gene's germline CDR1 is MDHEN and CDR2 SYDVKM. This CDR3 has 18 amino acids. Germline trimming cut 3 bases from V and 7 bases from J; bases unmatched to any gene: 21. This chain's CDR3 is CASSFIGQDWSFIGEQYF. CDR3 in DNA: TGTGCCAGCAGTTTTATCGGACAGGACTGGTCCTTCATTGGGGAGCAGTACTTC.

The V gene is TRBV6-5, the J gene TRBJ1-1, with D perhaps matching TRBD1 (6 bases). The germline CDR1 and CDR2 sequences are MNHEY and SVGAGI. The length of the CDR3 is 15 residues. Trimming removed 6 bases from V and 6 bases from J, with 20 bases in between. CDR3: CASSLVGGRGAEAFF. As DNA, the CDR3 is TGTGCCAGCAGCTTAGTCGGGGGGCGCGGCGCTGAAGCTTTCTTT.

This clonotype occurred many times. The chain links TRBV27 to TRBJ1-1; 7 positions match TRBD1. This CDR3 region has 18 residues. V lost 7 bases to trimming and J lost 0 bases; unmatched junction nucleotides: 17. Germline-derived CDR1 and CDR2 are MNHEY and SMNVEV (reference sequence). CDR3 sequence (DNA): TGTGCCAGCACAAACAGGGGCGGGGTGTCGGGTCTGAACACTGAAGCTTTCTTT. Its translation: CASTNRGGVSGLNTEAFF.

Comments on this clonotype: Compared with germline, one end of the junction differs, possibly owing to a read error. The chain combines TRBV12-3 or TRBV12-4 with TRBJ2-5; the match to TRBD2 covers 8 bases. The length of the CDR3 is 15 residues. CDR3: CASSSQLAEKETQDF. CDR3 in DNA: TGTGCGAGCAGTTCCCAACTAGCGGAGAAAGAGACCCAGGACTTC.